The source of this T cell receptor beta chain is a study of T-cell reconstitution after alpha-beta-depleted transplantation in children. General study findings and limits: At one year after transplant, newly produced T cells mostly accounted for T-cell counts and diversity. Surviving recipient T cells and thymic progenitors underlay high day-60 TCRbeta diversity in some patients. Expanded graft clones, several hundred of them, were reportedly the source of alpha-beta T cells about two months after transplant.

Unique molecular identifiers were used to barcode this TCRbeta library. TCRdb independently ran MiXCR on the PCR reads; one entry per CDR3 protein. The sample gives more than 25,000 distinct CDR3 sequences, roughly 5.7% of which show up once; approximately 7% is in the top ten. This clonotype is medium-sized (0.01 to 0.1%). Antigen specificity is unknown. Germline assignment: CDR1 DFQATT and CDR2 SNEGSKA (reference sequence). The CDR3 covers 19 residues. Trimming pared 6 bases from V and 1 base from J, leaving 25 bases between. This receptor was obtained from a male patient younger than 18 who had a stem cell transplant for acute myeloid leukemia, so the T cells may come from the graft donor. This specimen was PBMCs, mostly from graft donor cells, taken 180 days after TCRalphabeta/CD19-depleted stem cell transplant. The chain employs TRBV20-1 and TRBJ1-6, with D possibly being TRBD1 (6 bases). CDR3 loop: CSAAPYRALGVSYNSPLHF. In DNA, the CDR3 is TGCAGTGCCGCGCCCTACAGGGCTCTTGGTGTATCCTATAATTCACCCCTCCACTTT.